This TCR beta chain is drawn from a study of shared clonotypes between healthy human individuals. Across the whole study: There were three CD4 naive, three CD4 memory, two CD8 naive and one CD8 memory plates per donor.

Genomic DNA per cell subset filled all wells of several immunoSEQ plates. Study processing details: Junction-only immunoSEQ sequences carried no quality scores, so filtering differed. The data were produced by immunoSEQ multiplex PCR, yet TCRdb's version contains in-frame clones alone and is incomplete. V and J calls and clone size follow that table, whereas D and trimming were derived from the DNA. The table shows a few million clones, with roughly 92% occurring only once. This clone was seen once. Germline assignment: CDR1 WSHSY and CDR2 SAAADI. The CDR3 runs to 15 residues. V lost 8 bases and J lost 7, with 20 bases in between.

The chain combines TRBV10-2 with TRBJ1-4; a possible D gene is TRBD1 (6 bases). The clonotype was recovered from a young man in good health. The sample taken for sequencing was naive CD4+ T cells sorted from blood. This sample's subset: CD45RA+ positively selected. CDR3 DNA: TGCGCCAGCGGATATTCAGGACAGACCACTGAAAAACTGTTTTTT. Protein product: CASGYSGQTTEKLFF.